This T cell receptor beta chain was retrieved from a study of blood T cell repertoires in COVID-19. V was clipped by 5 bases and J by 7 bases, with 17 bases between them. The CDR3 is 14 residues long. Germline V gene lookup returns CDR1 SEHNR and CDR2 FQNEAQ (reference sequence). TCRdb keeps only in-frame clones here, not all; method: immunoSEQ multiplex PCR. The data contain 180,000 or so clones, roughly 86% of them singletons. This TCR derives from a man aged 40-49 years with active or convalescent COVID-19. The material sequenced was peripheral blood. The chain combines TRBV7-9 with TRBJ1-1; a possible D gene is TRBD1 (6 bases). DNA of the CDR3: TGTGCCAGCAGCCATCCCAGGGGCAACTTTGAAGCTTTCTTT. Protein: CASSHPRGNFEAFF.